A single sample gave rise to the 18 T cell receptor beta chains below, sequenced in a study of blood T cell repertoires in COVID-19. TCRdb keeps only in-frame clones here, not all; method: immunoSEQ multiplex PCR. Of over 250,000 clones listed, roughly 85% are singletons. Sequencing input: peripheral blood. These receptors all stem from a woman in her seventies with acute or convalescent COVID-19.

This clone was picked up one time. The chain combines TRBV2 with TRBJ1-1; TRBD1 aligns across 9 bases. CDR1 and CDR2 (germline): SNHLY, FYNNEI. The ends lost 4 bases at V and 10 bases at J; junction bases unmatched: 10. The CDR3 spans 14 residues. In nucleotides, the CDR3 is TGTGCCAGCAGTGGCATACAGGGGGCGTCTCTAGCTTTCTTT. It is translated as CASSGIQGASLAFF. Complete variable domain (other parts from reference TRBV2 and TRBJ1-1): EPEVTQTPSHQVTQMGQEVILRCVPISNHLYFYWYRQILGQKVEFLVSFYNNEISEKSEIFDDQFSVERPDGSNFTLKIRSTKLEDSAMYFCASSGIQGASLAFFGQGTRLTVV.

The chain recombines TRBV10-3 with TRBJ2-3; TRBD1 agrees at 7 bases. Losses at the gene ends were 4 bases for V and 5 bases for J; bases not matched to a gene: 9. The CDR3 has 15 amino acids. The germline gives CDR1 ENHRY, CDR2 SYGVKD. CDR3 in DNA: TGTGCCATCAGTGTCGGGGACAGTCTAATAGATACGCAGTATTTT. Its protein is CAISVGDSLIDTQYF.

The V gene is TRBV5-1, the J gene TRBJ1-2; 10 bases line up with TRBD1. Germline values: CDR1 SGHRS, CDR2 YFSETQ. V shed 6 bases, J shed 4 bases, and the junction held 15 bases outside the gene matches. The CDR3 sequence is 17 residues long. The CDR3, as DNA: TGCGCCAGCACACGGGACAGGGGCCTAGGTGGGCTCTATGGCTACACCTTC. Translating gives CASTRDRGLGGLYGYTF.

The chain is built from TRBV3-1 (or the pseudogene TRBV3-2) and TRBJ2-3; D not certain. The CDR3 totals 14 residues. CDR1 LGHDT and CDR2 YNNKEL come from the germline V gene (reference sequence). Between the trimmed V and J ends, which lost 1 base and 0 bases, there was a span of 5 bases. CDR3 residues: CASSQGPSTDTQYF. The DNA for the CDR3 is TGTGCCAGCAGCCAAGGGCCCAGCACAGATACGCAGTATTTT.

This chain uses TRBV2 with TRBJ2-7; 8 bases map to TRBD1. Germline loops: CDR1 SNHLY, CDR2 FYNNEI. Trimming removed 8 bases from V and 2 bases from J; junction bases left unmatched: 5. The CDR3 totals 13 residues. The CDR3 nucleotides are TGTGCCAGCGACAGGGGACCGACCTACGAGCAGTACTTC. Translated: CASDRGPTYEQYF.

The chain combines TRBV5-1 with TRBJ2-7; the D gene is possibly TRBD2 (6 bases). The V end was cut by 4 bases, the J end by 7 bases, with 15 bases between. Germline assignment: CDR1 SGHRS and CDR2 YFSETQ. The CDR3 sequence is 13 residues long. Written as DNA, the CDR3 is TGCGCCAGCAGCAGCGGGCGTCAGGGAGAGCAGTACTTC. Translation: CASSSGRQGEQYF.

V usage is TRBV7-2 and J usage is TRBJ2-3, with 10 bases aligning to TRBD2. Germline V gives CDR1 SGHTA, CDR2 FQGNSA. The length of the CDR3 is 15 residues. Trimming cost V 1 base and J 5 bases; bases outside gene matches: 3. The chain's CDR3 is CASSLGTSGGDTQYF. In DNA form, the CDR3 reads TGTGCCAGCAGCTTAGGGACTAGCGGCGGAGATACGCAGTATTTT. Together with reference TRBV7-2 and TRBJ2-3, the CDR3 gives the full variable domain: GAGVSQSPSNKVTEKGKDVELRCDPISGHTALYWYRQSLGQGLEFLIYFQGNSAPDKSGLPSDRFSAERTGGSVSTLTIQRTQQEDSAVYLCASSLGTSGGDTQYFGPGTRLTVL.

The V gene is TRBV5-5, the J gene TRBJ1-1, with D perhaps TRBD1 (6 bases). Germline loops: CDR1 SGHKS, CDR2 YYEKEE (reference sequence). V was trimmed by 6 bases and J by 3 bases, leaving 18 bases between them. The CDR3 is made up of 15 amino acids. The CDR3, as DNA: TGTGCCAGCACACCCTCGACAGGACGATACACTGAAGCTTTCTTT. Translating gives CASTPSTGRYTEAFF. Supplemented by reference TRBV5-5 and TRBJ1-1, the full variable domain reads DAGVTQSPTHLIKTRGQQVTLRCSPISGHKSVSWYQQVLGQGPQFIFQYYEKEERGRGNFPDRFSARQFPNYSSELNVNALLLGDSALYLCASTPSTGRYTEAFFGQGTRLTVV.

The chain has TRBV7-9 and TRBJ1-2, with 10 bases lining up with TRBD1. The CDR3 contains 15 residues. The germline CDR1 and CDR2 sequences are SEHNR and FQNEAQ (reference sequence). V lost 5 bases to trimming and J lost 4 bases; unmatched junction nucleotides: 7. CDR3 coding DNA: TGTGCCAGCAGCGACCGGACAGGGGGGTTCTATGGCTACACCTTC. Encoded protein: CASSDRTGGFYGYTF.

V is TRBV6-2 or TRBV6-3 and J is TRBJ1-5, with 7 nucleotides matching TRBD1. The CDR3 sequence is 15 residues long. V shed 5 bases and J 3 bases; nucleotides not matched to a gene: 7. Germline CDR1 and CDR2: MNHEY and SVGEGT. The CDR3 loop reads CASSSRGTVNQPQHF. CDR3 coding DNA: TGTGCCAGCAGTAGCCGTGGGACAGTCAATCAGCCCCAGCATTTT.

The V gene is TRBV5-1, the J gene TRBJ2-3; possible D gene TRBD1, 6 bases. The CDR3 consists of 13 residues. Germline CDR1 SGHRS, CDR2 YFSETQ. V was shortened by 3 bases and J by 9 bases, with 14 bases between the two germline ends. The CDR3 reads CASSSPQGRTQYF. The CDR3 region has the DNA TGCGCCAGCAGCTCACCACAGGGTCGCACGCAGTATTTT.

This chain uses TRBV18 with TRBJ2-3; TRBD1 might be the D (5 bases). There are 16 residues in the CDR3. Germline V gene lookup returns CDR1 KGHSH and CDR2 LQKENI. Trimming shortened V by 3 bases and J by 3 bases, and 16 bases separated the two germline ends. CDR3 sequence (DNA): TGTGCCAGCTCACCCCCCGTTGGGGCGTTAACAGATACGCAGTATTTT. This gives the protein CASSPPVGALTDTQYF.

V and J are TRBV5-1 and TRBJ1-4; D not certain. Germline CDR1 SGHRS, CDR2 YFSETQ. The CDR3 totals 15 residues. Trimming took 5 bases from V and 0 from J, leaving 11 bases between them. The CDR3 nucleotides read TGCGCCAGCAGGTTTCAATCAGCAACTAATGAAAAACTGTTTTTT. Amino acids: CASRFQSATNEKLFF.

The CDR3 DNA follows: TGTGCCAGCAGCTTGGTTGCGGGGGGATACGGCACAGATACGCAGTATTTT. It codes for CASSLVAGGYGTDTQYF. The J gene is TRBJ2-3, the V gene TRBV5-5; 8 bases fit TRBD2. Germline values: CDR1 SGHKS, CDR2 YYEKEE (reference sequence). The CDR3 loop spans 17 amino acids. Unmatched junction bases numbered 7, after V lost 0 bases and J lost 1 base.

In nucleotides, the CDR3 is TGTGCCAGCAGCAGAATAACCGGGACAGGGGGGAAACAGCCCCAGCATTTT. This translates into CASSRITGTGGKQPQHF. This chain links TRBV5-8 with TRBJ1-5, with 11 positions matching TRBD1. Losses at the gene ends were 4 bases for V and 7 bases for J; bases not matched to a gene: 13. The germline V gene encodes CDR1 SGHTS and CDR2 YDEGEE. The CDR3 has 17 amino acids.

This chain uses TRBV5-1 with TRBJ1-2; no firm D call. This CDR3 is built from 14 residues. V was cut by 0 bases and J by 8 bases, with 14 bases left in between. The V gene's germline CDR1 is SGHRS and CDR2 YFSETQ. In nucleotides, the CDR3 is TGCGCCAGCAGCTTGGAGCCGGGAATTGAAGGCTACACCTTC. The encoded protein is CASSLEPGIEGYTF.

The chain carries TRBV5-1 and TRBJ2-7; 8 bases agree with TRBD1. This CDR3 is 14 amino acids long. Losses at the gene ends were 5 bases for V and 6 bases for J; bases not matched to a gene: 10. Germline V gives CDR1 SGHRS, CDR2 YFSETQ. The CDR3 DNA sequence: TGCGCCAGCAGGAGTTCGGACAGGGTACGCGAGCAGTACTTC. It is translated as CASRSSDRVREQYF.

This clone was detected only a few times. The CDR3 spells CASRGQSSSYNEQFF. CDR3 in DNA: TGTGCCAGCAGGGGACAGAGTAGCTCCTACAATGAGCAGTTCTTC. The rearrangement joins TRBV2 to TRBJ2-1; 7 positions match TRBD1. This CDR3 has 15 amino acids. Germline lookup yields CDR1 SNHLY and CDR2 FYNNEI. The J segment lost 0 bases and the V segment lost 6 bases, leaving 5 bases of the junction unmatched.